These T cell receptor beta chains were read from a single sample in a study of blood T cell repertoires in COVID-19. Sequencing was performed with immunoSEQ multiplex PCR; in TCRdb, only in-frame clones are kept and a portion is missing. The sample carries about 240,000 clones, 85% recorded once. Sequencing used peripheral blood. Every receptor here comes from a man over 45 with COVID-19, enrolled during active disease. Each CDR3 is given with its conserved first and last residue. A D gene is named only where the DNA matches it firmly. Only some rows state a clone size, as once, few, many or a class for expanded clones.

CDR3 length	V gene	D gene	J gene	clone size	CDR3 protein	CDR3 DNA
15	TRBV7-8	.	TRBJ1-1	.	CASSLESLAGTEAFF	TGTGCCAGCAGCTTAGAATCCCTGGCGGGCACTGAAGCTTTCTTT
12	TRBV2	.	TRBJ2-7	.	CASSTEGDEQYF	TGTGCCAGCAGCACCGAGGGGGACGAGCAGTACTTC
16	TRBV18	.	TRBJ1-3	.	CASSPLTWAAANTIYF	TGTGCCAGCTCACCCCTTACTTGGGCAGCCGCGAACACCATATATTTT
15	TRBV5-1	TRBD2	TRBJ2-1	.	CASSYLAGGPNEQFF	TGCGCCAGCAGCTACCTAGCGGGGGGCCCGAATGAGCAGTTCTTC
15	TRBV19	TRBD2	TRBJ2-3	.	CASSMAGGSTDTQYF	TGTGCCAGTAGTATGGCGGGGGGGTCGACAGATACGCAGTATTTT
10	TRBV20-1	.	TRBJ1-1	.	CSAGRKGAFF	TGCAGTGCTGGTCGCAAGGGGGCTTTCTTT
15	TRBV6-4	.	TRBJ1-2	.	CASSNSGSSPYGYTF	TGTGCCAGCAGTAATAGCGGTTCTTCCCCCTATGGCTACACCTTC
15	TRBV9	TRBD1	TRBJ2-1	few	CASSRGTVTYNEQFF	TGTGCCAGCAGCAGAGGGACAGTTACCTACAATGAGCAGTTCTTC
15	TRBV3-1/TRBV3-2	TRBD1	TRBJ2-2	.	CASSETGGQTGELFF	TGTGCCAGCAGCGAAACAGGGGGCCAGACCGGGGAGCTGTTTTTT
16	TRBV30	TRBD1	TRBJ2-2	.	CAWSVFLTGGSGELFF	TGTGCCTGGAGTGTATTTCTAACAGGGGGGTCCGGGGAGCTGTTTTTT
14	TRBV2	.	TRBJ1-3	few	CASRREPSGNTIYF	TGTGCCAGCCGGCGGGAACCATCGGGAAACACCATATATTTT
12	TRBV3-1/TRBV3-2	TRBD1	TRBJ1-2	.	CASSRTGFGYTF	TGTGCCAGCAGTCGGACAGGGTTTGGCTACACCTTC
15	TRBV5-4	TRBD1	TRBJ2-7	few	CASSGDRGRSYEQYF	TGTGCCAGCAGCGGCGACAGGGGCCGATCCTACGAGCAGTACTTC
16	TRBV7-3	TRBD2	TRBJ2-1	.	CASSRLAGSSYNEQFF	TGTGCCAGCAGCCGACTAGCGGGGTCTTCCTACAATGAGCAGTTCTTC
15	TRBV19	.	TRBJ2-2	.	CASSIQGANTGELFF	TGTGCCAGTAGTATACAGGGCGCGAACACCGGGGAGCTGTTTTTT
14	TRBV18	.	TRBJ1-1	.	CASSPPLSVAEAFF	TGTGCCAGCTCACCACCTCTTTCGGTAGCTGAAGCTTTCTTT
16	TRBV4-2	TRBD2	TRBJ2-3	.	CASSRLSSGGPDTQYF	TGTGCCAGCAGCCGTCTTTCCAGCGGGGGGCCAGATACGCAGTATTTT
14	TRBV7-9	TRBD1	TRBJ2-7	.	CASSLVGQGYEQYF	TGTGCCAGCAGCTTAGTGGGACAGGGCTACGAGCAGTACTTC
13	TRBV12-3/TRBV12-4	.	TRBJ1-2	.	CASRVGEYGGYTF	TGTGCCAGCAGGGTAGGGGAATATGGTGGCTACACCTTC
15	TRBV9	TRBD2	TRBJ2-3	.	CASSPTSGNTDTQYF	TGTGCCAGCAGCCCGACCAGCGGGAACACAGATACGCAGTATTTT
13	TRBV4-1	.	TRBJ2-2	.	CASSREWTGELFF	TGCGCCAGCAGCCGGGAGTGGACCGGGGAGCTGTTTTTT
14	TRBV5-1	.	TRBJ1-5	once	CASSLDSPGQPQHF	TGCGCCAGCAGCTTGGACTCCCCGGGTCAGCCCCAGCATTTT
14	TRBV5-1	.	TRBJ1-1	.	CASSLGGGTTEAFF	TGCGCCAGCAGCTTGGGTGGAGGTACCACTGAAGCTTTCTTT
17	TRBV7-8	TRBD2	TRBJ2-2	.	CASSSRTSGGGTGELFF	TGTGCCAGCAGCAGTCGGACTAGCGGGGGGGGCACCGGGGAGCTGTTTTTT
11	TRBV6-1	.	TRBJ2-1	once	CASSDSGWWVF	TGTGCCAGCAGTGATTCAGGGTGGTGGGTCTTC
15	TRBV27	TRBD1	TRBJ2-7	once	CASSLGQGASYEQYF	TGTGCCAGCAGTTTAGGGCAGGGGGCCTCCTACGAGCAGTACTTC
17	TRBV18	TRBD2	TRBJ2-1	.	CASSPASGGISYNEQFF	TGTGCCAGCTCACCCGCTAGCGGGGGAATCTCCTACAATGAGCAGTTCTTC
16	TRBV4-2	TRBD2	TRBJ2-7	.	CASSQAASGTTYEQYF	TGTGCCAGCAGCCAAGCCGCTAGCGGAACCACCTACGAGCAGTACTTC
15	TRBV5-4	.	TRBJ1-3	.	CASSLELSSGNTIYF	TGTGCCAGCAGCTTGGAACTCTCCTCTGGAAACACCATATATTTT
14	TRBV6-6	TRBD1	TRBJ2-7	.	CASSTGTGNYEQYF	TGTGCCAGCAGTACCGGGACAGGGAACTACGAGCAGTACTTC
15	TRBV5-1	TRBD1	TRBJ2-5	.	CASSLSRDRSRTQYF	TGCGCCAGCAGCTTGTCCCGGGACAGGTCTCGGACCCAGTACTTC
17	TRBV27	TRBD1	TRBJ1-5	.	CASSSLPGTASNQPQHF	TGTGCCAGCAGCTCCCTCCCGGGGACAGCAAGCAATCAGCCCCAGCATTTT
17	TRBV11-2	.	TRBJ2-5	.	CASSFSVGGGYQETQYF	TGTGCCAGCAGCTTCTCGGTTGGGGGGGGCTACCAAGAGACCCAGTACTTC
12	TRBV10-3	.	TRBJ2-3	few	CAIRGAGDTQYF	TGTGCCATCAGAGGGGCAGGGGATACGCAGTATTTT
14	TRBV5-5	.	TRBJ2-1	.	CASSLTQRDNEQFF	TGTGCCAGCAGCTTGACCCAGAGGGACAATGAGCAGTTCTTC
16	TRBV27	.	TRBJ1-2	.	CASSSRLGKTVFGYTF	TGTGCCAGCAGTTCTCGGCTTGGCAAAACAGTTTTTGGCTACACCTTC
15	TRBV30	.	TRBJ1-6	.	CAWTVRTLYNSPLHF	TGTGCCTGGACTGTACGGACTCTCTATAATTCACCCCTCCACTTT
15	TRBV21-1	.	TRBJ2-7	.	CASSLRTGSSYEQYF	TGTGCCAGCAGCCTCCGGACAGGGAGCTCCTACGAGCAGTACTTC
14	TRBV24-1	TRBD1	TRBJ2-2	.	CATARQGANGELFF	TGTGCCACCGCGCGACAGGGGGCGAACGGGGAGCTGTTTTTT
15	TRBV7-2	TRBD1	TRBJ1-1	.	CASSLVGQGRKEVFF	TGTGCCAGCAGCTTAGTAGGACAGGGCCGAAAGGAGGTTTTCTTT
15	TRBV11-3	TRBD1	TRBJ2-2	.	CASSVQGVNTGELFF	TGTGCCAGCAGCGTACAGGGGGTGAACACCGGGGAGCTGTTTTTT
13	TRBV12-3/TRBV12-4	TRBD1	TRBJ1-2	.	CASNSGTGVGYTF	TGTGCCAGCAACTCCGGGACAGGGGTTGGCTACACCTTC
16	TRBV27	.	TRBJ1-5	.	CASSLSMTVGNQPQHF	TGTGCCAGCAGTTTATCGATGACAGTTGGCAATCAGCCCCAGCATTTT
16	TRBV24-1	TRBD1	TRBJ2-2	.	CATSERTGGGTGELFF	TGTGCCACCAGTGAAAGGACAGGGGGCGGCACCGGGGAGCTGTTTTTT
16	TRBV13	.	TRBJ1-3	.	CASSRPGTNSGNTIYF	TGTGCCAGCAGCAGGCCCGGGACAAACTCTGGAAACACCATATATTTT
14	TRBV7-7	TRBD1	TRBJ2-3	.	CASSRQGSTDTQYF	TGTGCTAGCAGTCGACAGGGGAGCACAGATACGCAGTATTTT
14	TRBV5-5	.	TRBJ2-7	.	CASSRNEITYEQYF	TGTGCCAGCAGCCGTAACGAGATTACCTACGAGCAGTACTTC
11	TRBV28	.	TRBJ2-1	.	CASSLYNEQFF	TGTGCCAGCAGCCTCTACAATGAGCAGTTCTTC
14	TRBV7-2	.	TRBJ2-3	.	CASSLERLGHTQYF	TGTGCCAGCAGCTTGGAGAGACTAGGTCATACGCAGTATTTT
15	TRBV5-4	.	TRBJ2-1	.	CASSFGGDGYNEQFF	TGTGCCAGCAGCTTTGGAGGTGATGGATACAATGAGCAGTTCTTC
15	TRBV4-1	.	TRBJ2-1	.	CASSPAAGLYNEQFF	TGCGCCAGCAGCCCTGCAGCGGGTCTTTACAATGAGCAGTTCTTC
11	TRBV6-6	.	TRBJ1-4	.	CASSPREKLFF	TGTGCCAGCAGCCCCCGTGAAAAACTGTTTTTT
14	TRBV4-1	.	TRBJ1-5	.	CASSQSGSNQPQHF	TGCGCCAGCAGCCAGAGTGGTAGCAATCAGCCCCAGCATTTT